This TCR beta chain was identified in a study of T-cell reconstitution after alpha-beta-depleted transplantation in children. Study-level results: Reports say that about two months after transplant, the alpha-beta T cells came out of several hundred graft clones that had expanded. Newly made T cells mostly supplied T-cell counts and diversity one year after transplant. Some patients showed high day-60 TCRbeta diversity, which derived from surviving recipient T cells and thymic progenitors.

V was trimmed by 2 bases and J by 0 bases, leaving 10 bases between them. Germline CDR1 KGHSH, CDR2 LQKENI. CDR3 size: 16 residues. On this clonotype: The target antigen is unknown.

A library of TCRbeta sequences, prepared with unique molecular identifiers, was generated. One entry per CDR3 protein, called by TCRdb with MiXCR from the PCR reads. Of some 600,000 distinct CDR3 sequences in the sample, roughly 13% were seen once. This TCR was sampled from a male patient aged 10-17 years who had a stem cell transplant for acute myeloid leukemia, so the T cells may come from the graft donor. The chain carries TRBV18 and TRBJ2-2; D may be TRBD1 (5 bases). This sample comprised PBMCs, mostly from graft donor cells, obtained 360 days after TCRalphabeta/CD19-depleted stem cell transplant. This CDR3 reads CASSPSTGPNTGELFF. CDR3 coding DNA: TGTGCCAGCTCACCAAGTACAGGCCCGAACACCGGGGAGCTGTTTTTT. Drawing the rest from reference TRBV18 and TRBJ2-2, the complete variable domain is NAGVMQNPRHLVRRRGQEARLRCSPMKGHSHVYWYRQLPEEGLKFMVYLQKENIIDESGMPKERFSAEFPKEGPSILRIQQVVRGDSAAYFCASSPSTGPNTGELFFGEGSRLTVL.